These 12 T cell receptor beta chains share one sample of origin, sequenced in a study of T cell responses to AZD1222 COVID-19 vaccine (dated by TCRdb to the early 2020s). Interpreted using the paper, the time point label stands for: baseline before first vaccination. Libraries were prepared through the immunoSEQ multiplex PCR assay. This immuneACCESS table, as held by TCRdb, lists in-frame sequences with V and J called but not all clones. Of the missing ones, under half trace to an unresolved V gene in checked studies; the others have no known cause. Across this sample there are 35,000 or so clones, with about 89% seen only once. 5.5% to 7% of the sample belongs to the ten largest clones. The specimen was peripheral blood, collected on day 0 of AZD1222 vaccination. The receptors come from an adult in good health.

CDR3 coding DNA: TGCGCCAGCAGCCGGGGGCAGGGGCCGACTAGCGGGGGTTCCTACGAGCAGTACTTC. Protein sequence: CASSRGQGPTSGGSYEQYF. V is TRBV5-1 and J is TRBJ2-7; 12 nucleotides align to TRBD2. Germline values: CDR1 SGHRS, CDR2 YFSETQ. V was pared by 4 bases and J by 1 base, with 15 bases of the junction left unmatched. This CDR3 contains 19 residues.

The CDR3 nucleotides read TGCGCCAGCAGCTTGGTGGGACAGGGGGACACTGAAGCTTTCTTT. Its protein is CASSLVGQGDTEAFF. The chain links TRBV5-1 to TRBJ1-1; 11 bases align to TRBD1. The V gene end was trimmed by 0 bases and the J gene end by 3 bases; junction bases not matched to a gene: 1. The CDR3 is made up of 15 amino acids. Germline CDR1 reads SGHRS; CDR2 reads YFSETQ.

The J gene is TRBJ2-7, the V gene TRBV29-1, with D perhaps TRBD1 or TRBD2 (5 bases each). The CDR3 consists of 12 residues. Trimming took 7 bases from V and 5 from J, leaving 15 bases between them. Germline CDR1 is SQVTM and CDR2 is ANQGSEA. The CDR3 coding sequence is TGCAGCGGGCAGGGAGATAAGAACGAGCAGTACTTC. Protein: CSGQGDKNEQYF.

V is TRBV27 and J is TRBJ2-7; D might be TRBD1 (5 bases). The V gene lost 5 bases and the J gene lost 7 bases, with 24 bases spanning the gap. Germline V gene sequence: CDR1 MNHEY, CDR2 SMNVEV (reference sequence). CDR3 size: 16 residues. As DNA, the CDR3 is TGTGCCAGCAGTACCACCTTAGCAGGGTACCCTTTAGAGCAGTACTTC. This codes for CASSTTLAGYPLEQYF.

The chain recombines TRBV4-1 with TRBJ2-1; the match to TRBD2 covers 7 bases. Losses at the gene ends were 1 base for V and 4 bases for J; bases not matched to a gene: 4. The CDR3 spans 15 residues. The germline CDR1 and CDR2 sequences are MGHRA and YSYEKL. The CDR3 region has the DNA TGCGCCAGCAGCCAAGCGGCTAGCGGTTACAATGAGCAGTTCTTC. It specifies CASSQAASGYNEQFF.

The V gene is TRBV6-5, the J gene TRBJ1-4; TRBD1 might be the D (5 bases). V gave up 5 bases and J gave up 5 bases, with 15 bases separating them. Germline CDR1 and CDR2: MNHEY and SVGAGI. The CDR3 covers 15 residues. The CDR3 nucleotides are TGTGCCAGCAGTACCATCCGGGACGCAAATGAAAAACTGTTTTTT. It codes for CASSTIRDANEKLFF.

The J gene is TRBJ1-1, the V gene TRBV28, with D tentatively TRBD1 (5 bases). The V and J ends lost 2 bases and 6 bases respectively, with 13 bases between them. The CDR3 length is 14 residues. Germline loops: CDR1 MDHEN, CDR2 SYDVKM. CDR3 amino acids: CASSLGVSRAEAFF. DNA of the CDR3: TGTGCCAGCAGTTTAGGGGTGTCCAGGGCTGAAGCTTTCTTT. Based on the CDR3 plus reference TRBV28 and TRBJ1-1, the full variable domain is DVKVTQSSRYLVKRTGEKVFLECVQDMDHENMFWYRQDPGLGLRLIYFSYDVKMKEKGDIPEGYSVSREKKERFSLILESASTNQTSMYLCASSLGVSRAEAFFGQGTRLTVV.

The chain is built from TRBV25-1 and TRBJ2-7; maybe TRBD1 (5 bases). The V gene's germline CDR1 is MGHDK and CDR2 SYGVNS. The V end was cut by 3 bases, the J end by 3 bases, with 12 bases between. The CDR3 runs to 14 residues. Written as DNA, the CDR3 is TGTGCCAGCAGTGATAAGACAGAATTCTACGAGCAGTACTTC. Translated: CASSDKTEFYEQYF.

The chain joins TRBV5-1 to TRBJ1-1; no clear D gene. This CDR3 has 16 amino acids. CDR1 is SGHRS and CDR2 is YFSETQ in the germline V gene. V lost 1 base and J 0 bases, leaving 13 bases between the germline ends. This CDR3 reads CASSLLPGSLNTEAFF. CDR3 DNA sequence: TGCGCCAGCAGCTTGTTGCCTGGCAGCCTGAACACTGAAGCTTTCTTT.

The rearrangement uses TRBV4-2 and TRBJ1-3; TRBD1 might be the D (6 bases). The germline V gene has CDR1 LGHNA and CDR2 YNFKEQ. The CDR3 has 16 residues. Trimming removed 4 bases from V and 2 bases from J, with 15 bases in between. The chain's CDR3 is CASSPWGAATGNTIYF. As DNA, the CDR3 is TGTGCCAGCAGCCCGTGGGGGGCAGCGACTGGAAACACCATATATTTT.

The chain has TRBV19 and TRBJ1-5; TRBD1 might be the D (5 bases). Germline V CDR1 and CDR2: LNHDA, SQIVND (reference sequence). Trimming removed 4 bases from V and 2 bases from J, with 9 bases in between. The CDR3 sequence is 14 residues long. The DNA of the CDR3 is TGTGCCAGTAGTAGGCAGGGCCGCAATCAGCCCCAGCATTTT. Its protein is CASSRQGRNQPQHF.

J is TRBJ2-3 and V is TRBV6-6, with D possibly matching TRBD1 (5 bases). CDR3 length: 16 residues. Trimming left V 8 bases short and J 5 bases short, with 23 bases between. Germline values: CDR1 MNHNY, CDR2 SVGAGI (reference sequence). The CDR3 sequence is CASLLIGARRIDTQYF. The CDR3 coding sequence is TGTGCCAGCCTCCTGATTGGGGCTAGGAGAATAGATACGCAGTATTTT.